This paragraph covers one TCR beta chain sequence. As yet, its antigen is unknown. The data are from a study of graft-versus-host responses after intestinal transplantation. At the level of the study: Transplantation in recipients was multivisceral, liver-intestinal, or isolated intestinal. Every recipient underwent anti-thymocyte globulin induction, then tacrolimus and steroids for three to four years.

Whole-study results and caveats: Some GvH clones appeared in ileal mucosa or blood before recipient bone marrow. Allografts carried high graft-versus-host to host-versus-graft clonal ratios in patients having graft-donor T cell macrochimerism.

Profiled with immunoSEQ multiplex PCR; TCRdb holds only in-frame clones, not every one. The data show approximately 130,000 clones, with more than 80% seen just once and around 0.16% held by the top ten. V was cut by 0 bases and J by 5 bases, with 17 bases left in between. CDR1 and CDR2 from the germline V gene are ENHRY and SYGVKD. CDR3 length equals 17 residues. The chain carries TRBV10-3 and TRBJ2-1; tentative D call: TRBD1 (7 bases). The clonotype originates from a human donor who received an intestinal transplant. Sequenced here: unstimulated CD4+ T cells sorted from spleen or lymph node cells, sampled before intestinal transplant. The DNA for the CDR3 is TGTGCCATCAGTGAGTCACTGGCAGGGGGGTCCGACAATGAGCAGTTCTTC. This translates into CAISESLAGGSDNEQFF.